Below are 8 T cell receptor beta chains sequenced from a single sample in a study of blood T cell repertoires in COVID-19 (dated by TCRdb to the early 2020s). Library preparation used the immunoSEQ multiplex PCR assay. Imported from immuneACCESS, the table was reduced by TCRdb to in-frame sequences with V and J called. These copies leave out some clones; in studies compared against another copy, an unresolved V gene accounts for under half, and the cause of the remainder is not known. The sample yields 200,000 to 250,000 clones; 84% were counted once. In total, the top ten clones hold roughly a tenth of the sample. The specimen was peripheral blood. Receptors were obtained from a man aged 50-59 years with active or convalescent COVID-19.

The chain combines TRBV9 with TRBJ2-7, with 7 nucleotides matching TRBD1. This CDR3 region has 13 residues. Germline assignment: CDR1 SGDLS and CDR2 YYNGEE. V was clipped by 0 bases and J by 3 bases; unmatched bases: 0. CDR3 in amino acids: CASSVDRGYEQYF. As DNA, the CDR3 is TGTGCCAGCAGCGTAGACAGGGGCTACGAGCAGTACTTC.

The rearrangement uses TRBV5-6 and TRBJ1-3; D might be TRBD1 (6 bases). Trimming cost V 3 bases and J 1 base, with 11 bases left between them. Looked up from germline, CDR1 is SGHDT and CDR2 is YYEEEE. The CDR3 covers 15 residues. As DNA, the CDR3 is TGTGCCAGCAGCTCTACAGGGTTTTCTGGAAACACCATATATTTT. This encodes CASSSTGFSGNTIYF. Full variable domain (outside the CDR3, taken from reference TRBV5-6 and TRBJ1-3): DAGVTQSPTHLIKTRGQQVTLRCSPKSGHDTVSWYQQALGQGPQFIFQYYEEEERQRGNFPDRFSGHQFPNYSSELNVNALLLGDSALYLCASSSTGFSGNTIYFGEGSWLTVV.

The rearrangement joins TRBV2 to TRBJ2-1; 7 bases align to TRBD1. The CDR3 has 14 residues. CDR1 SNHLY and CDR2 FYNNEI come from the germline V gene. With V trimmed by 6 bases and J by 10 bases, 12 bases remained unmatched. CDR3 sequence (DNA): TGTGCCAGCAGCGAGAATCGACAGGGCGGGGAGCAGTTCTTC. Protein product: CASSENRQGGEQFF.

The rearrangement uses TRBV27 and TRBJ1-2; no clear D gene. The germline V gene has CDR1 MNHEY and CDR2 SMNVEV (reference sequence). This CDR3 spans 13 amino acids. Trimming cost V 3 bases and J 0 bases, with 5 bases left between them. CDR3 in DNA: TGTGCCAGCAGTTTCACAGCTAACTATGGCTACACCTTC. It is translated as CASSFTANYGYTF.

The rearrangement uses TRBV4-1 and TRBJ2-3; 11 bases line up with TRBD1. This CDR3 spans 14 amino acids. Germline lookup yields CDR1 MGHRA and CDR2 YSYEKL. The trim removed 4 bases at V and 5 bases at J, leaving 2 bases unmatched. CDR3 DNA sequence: TGCGCCAGCAGCCGGGGACAGGGGGAAGATACGCAGTATTTT. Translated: CASSRGQGEDTQYF.

CDR3 DNA sequence: TGTGCCATCAGGGGAAATGGAGCACCTCGAGGGCACGAGCAGTACGTC. Amino acid sequence: CAIRGNGAPRGHEQYV. This sequence joins TRBV11-2 and TRBJ2-7, with D tentatively TRBD1 (6 bases). Germline V gene lookup returns CDR1 SGHAT and CDR2 FQNNGV. The CDR3 sequence is 16 residues long. Trimming removed 10 bases at V and 5 bases at J, with 27 bases between.

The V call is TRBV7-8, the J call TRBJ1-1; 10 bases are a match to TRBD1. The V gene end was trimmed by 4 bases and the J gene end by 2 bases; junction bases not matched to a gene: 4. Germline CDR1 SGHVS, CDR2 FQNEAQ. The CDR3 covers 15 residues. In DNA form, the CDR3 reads TGTGCCAGCAGCTCAGGGACAGGGGTCAACACTGAAGCTTTCTTT. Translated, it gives CASSSGTGVNTEAFF.

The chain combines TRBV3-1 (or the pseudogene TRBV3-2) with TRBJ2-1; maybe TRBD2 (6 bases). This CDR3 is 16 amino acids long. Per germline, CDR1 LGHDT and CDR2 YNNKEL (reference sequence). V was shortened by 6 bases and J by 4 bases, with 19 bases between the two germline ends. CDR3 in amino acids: CASSLETGVMYNEQFF. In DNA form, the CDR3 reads TGTGCCAGCAGTCTTGAAACGGGGGTGATGTACAATGAGCAGTTCTTC.